The 26 T cell receptor beta chains below were found in one sample sequenced in a study of shared clonotypes between healthy human individuals. In the naive CD8 group, cells lacked CD45RO and were positively selected for CCR7, so terminally differentiated effector memory CD45RA+ cells were left out. Method: immunoSEQ multiplex PCR; TCRdb's copy keeps in-frame clones and lacks some. Of some 2 million clones in the sample, roughly 95% were seen once. The sequenced material came from naive CD8+ T cells sorted from blood. These receptors were obtained from a man between 18 and 35 years old in good health.

Points on this clone: Other DNA sequences of this sample code for an identical CDR3. The chain has TRBV5-6 and TRBJ2-5, with TRBD2 as a possible D gene (6 bases). CDR1 and CDR2 (germline): SGHDT, YYEEEE. Trimming cost V 1 base and J 5 bases, with 9 bases left between them. The CDR3 loop spans 13 amino acids. The CDR3 loop is CASSLTGEETQYF. CDR3 DNA sequence: TGTGCCAGCAGCTTGACGGGAGAGGAGACCCAGTACTTC.

This clone has only one observation. The sample has other DNA sequences that encode this CDR3 too. The rearrangement links TRBV27 to TRBJ2-3; D is possibly TRBD2 (6 bases). CDR3 length: 15 amino acids. CDR1 is MNHEY, CDR2 SMNVEV, per germline (reference sequence). Trimming removed 5 bases at V and 4 bases at J, with 16 bases between. The CDR3, as DNA: TGTGCCAGCAGTCCAGGAGCGGGCTTGGCAGATACGCAGTATTTT. Translation: CASSPGAGLADTQYF.

This chain links TRBV4-3 with TRBJ1-4; D unclear. The CDR3 is 16 amino acids. Trimming shortened V by 0 bases and J by 2 bases, and 10 bases separated the two germline ends. The germline V gene has CDR1 LGHNA and CDR2 YSLEER. CDR3: CASSQDEGITNEKLFF. DNA for the CDR3: TGCGCCAGCAGCCAAGACGAAGGAATTACTAATGAAAAACTGTTTTTT.

The chain combines TRBV28 with TRBJ1-1; maybe TRBD1 (5 bases). The V gene lost 5 bases and the J gene lost 1 base, with 14 bases spanning the gap. Germline V lookup: CDR1 MDHEN, CDR2 SYDVKM. The CDR3 is 15 amino acids. The CDR3 protein is CASSGRGWGNTEAFF. The CDR3 coding sequence is TGTGCCAGCAGTGGGAGGGGTTGGGGGAACACTGAAGCTTTCTTT.

The rearrangement uses TRBV5-1 and TRBJ1-1; no clear D gene. Looked up from germline, CDR1 is SGHRS and CDR2 is YFSETQ. The CDR3 runs 13 residues. V gave up 2 bases and J gave up 4 bases, with 9 bases separating them. CDR3 sequence reads: CASSLGPATEAFF. In nucleotides, the CDR3 is TGCGCCAGCAGCTTAGGGCCTGCCACTGAAGCTTTCTTT.

The gene calls are TRBV30 and TRBJ1-1; D not certain. Germline V CDR1 and CDR2: GTSNPN, SVGIG (reference sequence). Trimming pared 0 bases from V and 4 bases from J, leaving 9 bases between. There are 13 residues in the CDR3. As DNA, the CDR3 is TGTGCCTGGAGTGTACTGGGCGTCACTGAAGCTTTCTTT. It is translated as CAWSVLGVTEAFF.

This clone was picked up one time. J is TRBJ1-1 and V is TRBV19, with 8 nucleotides matching TRBD1. Germline V gene sequence: CDR1 LNHDA, CDR2 SQIVND (reference sequence). The CDR3 length is 15 residues. J was trimmed by 3 bases and V by 5 bases; bases with no gene match: 8. The CDR3 region is CASSLIGQGDTEAFF. As DNA, the CDR3 is TGTGCCAGTAGTCTAATAGGACAGGGAGACACTGAAGCTTTCTTT.

The gene calls are TRBV28 and TRBJ2-5; 7 bases line up with TRBD2. The germline V gene encodes CDR1 MDHEN and CDR2 SYDVKM. V lost 8 bases, J lost 5 bases, and 5 bases stayed unmatched. The CDR3 is made up of 12 amino acids. The CDR3 nucleotides are TGTGCCAGCGCCCTGGGGGGGGAGACCCAGTACTTC. Translating it yields CASALGGETQYF.

The gene calls are TRBV14 and TRBJ2-7; perhaps TRBD2 as D (5 bases). This CDR3 comprises 16 residues. Per the germline V gene, CDR1 is SGHDN and CDR2 is FVKESK. Trimming removed 4 bases from V and 6 bases from J, with 22 bases in between. This CDR3 reads CASSPSPYPLPLEQYF. DNA for the CDR3: TGTGCCAGCAGCCCTAGCCCCTACCCCCTTCCCCTCGAGCAGTACTTC.

V is TRBV19 and J is TRBJ1-4; D gene ambiguous. The V end was cut by 3 bases, the J end by 0 bases, with 5 bases between. Germline assignment: CDR1 LNHDA and CDR2 SQIVND (reference sequence). The CDR3 totals 14 residues. The CDR3 reads CASSISATNEKLFF. CDR3 coding DNA: TGTGCCAGTAGTATTAGTGCAACTAATGAAAAACTGTTTTTT.

This clone was recorded only once. The chain links TRBV9 to TRBJ1-4; a possible D gene is TRBD1 (6 bases). Germline lookup yields CDR1 SGDLS and CDR2 YYNGEE. CDR3 length equals 16 residues. Deletions cut 3 bases from V and 8 bases from J, with 20 bases between. CDR3 protein: CASSAVGDPGGEKLFF. Here the CDR3 DNA reads TGTGCCAGCAGCGCTGTAGGGGACCCCGGGGGCGAAAAACTGTTTTTT.

This rearrangement joins TRBV2 to TRBJ1-6; D might be TRBD1 (5 bases). CDR1 is SNHLY and CDR2 is FYNNEI in the germline V gene. CDR3 size: 17 residues. V was trimmed by 6 bases and J by 5 bases, leaving 20 bases between them. CDR3 residues: CASRAPLGADDNSPLHF. CDR3 bases: TGTGCCAGCAGGGCTCCTCTCGGGGCAGATGATAATTCACCCCTCCACTTT.

The rearrangement links TRBV28 to TRBJ2-7; 9 nucleotides agree with TRBD1. V lost 6 bases and J lost 0; bases outside the gene matches: 3. Germline assignment: CDR1 MDHEN and CDR2 SYDVKM. The CDR3 has 14 amino acids. CDR3 protein: CASSRDRDSYEQYF. CDR3 in DNA: TGTGCCAGCAGCCGGGACAGGGACTCCTACGAGCAGTACTTC.

V usage is TRBV7-9 and J usage is TRBJ2-7; a possible D gene is TRBD1 (5 bases). V shed 4 bases and J shed 7 bases, with 14 bases lying between them. The CDR3 sequence is 13 residues long. The germline CDR1 and CDR2 sequences are SEHNR and FQNEAQ (reference sequence). CDR3 sequence reads: CASSSSPREEQYF. The CDR3 DNA is TGTGCCAGCAGCTCCTCCCCCAGGGAAGAGCAGTACTTC.

This clone was counted only a few times. The V call is TRBV6-1, the J call TRBJ2-3; unclear D gene. The CDR3 sequence is 14 residues long. Trimming stripped 2 bases from V and 0 bases from J, with 6 bases between. Germline loops: CDR1 MNHNS, CDR2 SASEGT. In nucleotides, the CDR3 is TGTGCCAGCAGTGAACGGTGGAGCACAGATACGCAGTATTTT. Its protein is CASSERWSTDTQYF.

On this clone itself: The sample has other DNA sequences that encode this CDR3 too. The chain is built from TRBV4-3 and TRBJ2-1; a possible D gene is TRBD2 (5 bases). The CDR3 sequence is 15 residues long. Germline values: CDR1 LGHNA, CDR2 YSLEER. V lost 0 bases and J 1 base, leaving 7 bases between the germline ends. This chain's CDR3 is CASSQERVSYNEQFF. DNA of the CDR3: TGCGCCAGCAGCCAAGAGAGGGTTTCCTACAATGAGCAGTTCTTC.

A single count supports this clone. The J gene is TRBJ2-3, the V gene TRBV5-4; tentatively, D is TRBD1 (6 bases). Trimming shortened V by 4 bases and J by 2 bases, and 17 bases separated the two germline ends. Looked up from germline, CDR1 is SGHNT and CDR2 is YYREEE (reference sequence). The CDR3 totals 16 residues. CDR3 sequence reads: CASSEPAGEITDTQYF. The CDR3 DNA reads TGTGCCAGCAGCGAACCCGCAGGGGAGATCACAGATACGCAGTATTTT.

This chain connects TRBV7-2 to TRBJ1-1; D gene ambiguous. The germline V gene has CDR1 SGHTA and CDR2 FQGNSA. V was pared by 1 base and J by 4 bases, with 4 bases between. CDR3 length: 12 amino acids. CDR3 nucleotides: TGTGCCAGCAGCTTAGGGCTCACTGAAGCTTTCTTT. Translated, it gives CASSLGLTEAFF.

The chain uses TRBV7-8 and TRBJ1-1, with a tentative D call TRBD1 (5 bases). CDR3 length equals 14 residues. In germline, CDR1 is SGHVS, CDR2 FQNEAQ. The germline V and J ends were trimmed by 4 bases and 7 bases, with 16 bases remaining between them. The CDR3 spells CASSSDTNRFEAFF. CDR3 DNA: TGTGCCAGCAGCTCGGACACGAATAGGTTTGAAGCTTTCTTT. Together with reference TRBV7-8 and TRBJ1-1, the CDR3 gives the full variable domain: GAGVSQSPRYKVAKRGQDVALRCDPISGHVSLFWYQQALGQGPEFLTYFQNEAQLDKSGLPSDRFFAERPEGSVSTLKIQRTQQEDSAVYLCASSSDTNRFEAFFGQGTRLTVV.

The chain carries TRBV27 and TRBJ2-1; 12 bases match TRBD1. Unmatched junction bases numbered 5, after V lost 1 base and J lost 7 bases. The CDR3 is 16 amino acids. Per the germline V gene, CDR1 is MNHEY and CDR2 is SMNVEV (reference sequence). The CDR3 nucleotides read TGTGCCAGCAGTTTATGGGGACAGGGGGCCTTTAATGAGCAGTTCTTC. It translates to CASSLWGQGAFNEQFF.

V is TRBV5-1 and J is TRBJ2-2; a possible D gene is TRBD2 (5 bases). V lost 0 bases, J lost 6 bases, and 12 bases lay in between. Germline V CDR1 and CDR2: SGHRS, YFSETQ. CDR3 length: 15 amino acids. The CDR3 region has the DNA TGCGCCAGCAGCTTGGGGACTTTTCCCCCCGGGGAGCTGTTTTTT. This encodes CASSLGTFPPGELFF.

The chain couples TRBV19 to TRBJ2-7, with 11 bases that match TRBD1. The CDR3 length is 15 residues. V shed 6 bases, J shed 3 bases, and the junction held 7 bases outside the gene matches. Germline lookup yields CDR1 LNHDA and CDR2 SQIVND (reference sequence). Here the CDR3 DNA reads TGTGCCAGTAGCCCGGGACAGGGGGGTTTCTACGAGCAGTACTTC. Amino acids: CASSPGQGGFYEQYF.

The chain is built from TRBV5-1 and TRBJ2-3; 9 nucleotides line up with TRBD2. The CDR3 runs to 13 residues. From germline, CDR1 is SGHRS and CDR2 YFSETQ. V was clipped by 5 bases and J by 3 bases; unmatched bases: 1. The CDR3 loop is CASRLAGTDTQYF. CDR3 nucleotides: TGCGCCAGCAGGCTAGCGGGAACAGATACGCAGTATTTT. Full variable domain (rest looked up from reference TRBV5-1 and TRBJ2-3): KAGVTQTPRYLIKTRGQQVTLSCSPISGHRSVSWYQQTPGQGLQFLFEYFSETQRNKGNFPGRFSGRQFSNSRSEMNVSTLELGDSALYLCASRLAGTDTQYFGPGTRLTVL.

This clone was observed a single time. The DNA for the CDR3 is TGTGCCAGCAGCCCCCGTGCAGGGGCCCTCTACGAGCAGTACTTC. Its translation: CASSPRAGALYEQYF. This chain links TRBV7-9 with TRBJ2-7, with TRBD1 as a possible D gene (6 bases). The germline V and J ends were trimmed by 5 bases and 3 bases, with 17 bases remaining between them. CDR1 SEHNR and CDR2 FQNEAQ come from the germline V gene (reference sequence). The CDR3 has 15 amino acids. Full variable domain (remainder filled in from reference TRBV7-9 and TRBJ2-7): DTGVSQNPRHKITKRGQNVTFRCDPISEHNRLYWYRQTLGQGPEFLTYFQNEAQLEKSRLLSDRFSAERPKGSFSTLEIQRTEQGDSAMYLCASSPRAGALYEQYFGPGTRLTVT.

This clone has only one observation. V and J are TRBV9 and TRBJ1-2; 7 bases are shared with TRBD1. The germline CDR1 and CDR2 sequences are SGDLS and YYNGEE. The CDR3 extends over 15 amino acids. V shed 3 bases, J shed 3 bases, and the junction held 8 bases outside the gene matches. The DNA for the CDR3 is TGTGCCAGCAGCGACATGACAGGGTATGACTATGGCTACACCTTC. It yields the protein CASSDMTGYDYGYTF.

This sequence joins TRBV10-1 and TRBJ2-7; D is perhaps TRBD1 (6 bases). Germline V gene lookup returns CDR1 WNHNN and CDR2 SYGVQD (reference sequence). The CDR3 extends over 15 amino acids. V lost 2 bases, J lost 4 bases, and 15 bases lay in between. CDR3 coding DNA: TGCGCCAGCAGTGAGGGTCAGGGGCCACTTTACGAGCAGTACTTC. This gives the protein CASSEGQGPLYEQYF.